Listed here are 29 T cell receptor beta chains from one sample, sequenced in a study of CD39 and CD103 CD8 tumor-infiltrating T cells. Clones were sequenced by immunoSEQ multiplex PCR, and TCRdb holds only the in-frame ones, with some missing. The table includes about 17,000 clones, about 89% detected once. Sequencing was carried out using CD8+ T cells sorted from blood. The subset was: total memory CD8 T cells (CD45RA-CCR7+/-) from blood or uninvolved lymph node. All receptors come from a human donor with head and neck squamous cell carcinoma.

Written as DNA, the CDR3 is TGTGCCAGCAGCTTATTTGGAGGGAACACTGAAGCTTTCTTT. Translating it yields CASSLFGGNTEAFF. The chain links TRBV7-9 to TRBJ1-1; D remains unclear. Germline CDR1 and CDR2: SEHNR and FQNEAQ (reference sequence). V lost 2 bases to trimming and J lost 1 base, with 8 bases between them. The CDR3 length is 14 residues.

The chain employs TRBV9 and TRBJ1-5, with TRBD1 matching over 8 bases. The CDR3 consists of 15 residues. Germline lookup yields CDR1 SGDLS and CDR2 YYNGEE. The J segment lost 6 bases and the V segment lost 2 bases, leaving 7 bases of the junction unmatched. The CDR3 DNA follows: TGTGCCAGCAGCGTTACAGGGGGAGTTGGTCAGCCCCAGCATTTT. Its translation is CASSVTGGVGQPQHF.

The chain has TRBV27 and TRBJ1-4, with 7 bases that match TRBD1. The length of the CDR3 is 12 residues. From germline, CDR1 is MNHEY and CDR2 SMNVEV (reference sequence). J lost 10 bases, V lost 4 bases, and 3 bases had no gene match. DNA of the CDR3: TGTGCCAGCAGTTATTCAGGGGGAAAACTGTTTTTT. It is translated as CASSYSGGKLFF.

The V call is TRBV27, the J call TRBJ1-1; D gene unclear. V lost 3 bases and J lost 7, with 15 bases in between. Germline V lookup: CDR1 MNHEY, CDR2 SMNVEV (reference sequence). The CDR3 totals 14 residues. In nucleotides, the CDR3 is TGTGCCAGCAGTTTTGGTGTTGGCAGCAGTGAAGCTTTCTTT. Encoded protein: CASSFGVGSSEAFF.

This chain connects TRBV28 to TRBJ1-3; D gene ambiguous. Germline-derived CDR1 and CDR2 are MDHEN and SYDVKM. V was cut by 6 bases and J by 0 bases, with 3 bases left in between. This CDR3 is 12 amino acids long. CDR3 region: CASRSSGNTIYF. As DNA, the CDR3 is TGTGCCAGCAGGAGCTCTGGAAACACCATATATTTT. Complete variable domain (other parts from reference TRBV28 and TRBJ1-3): DVKVTQSSRYLVKRTGEKVFLECVQDMDHENMFWYRQDPGLGLRLIYFSYDVKMKEKGDIPEGYSVSREKKERFSLILESASTNQTSMYLCASRSSGNTIYFGEGSWLTVV.

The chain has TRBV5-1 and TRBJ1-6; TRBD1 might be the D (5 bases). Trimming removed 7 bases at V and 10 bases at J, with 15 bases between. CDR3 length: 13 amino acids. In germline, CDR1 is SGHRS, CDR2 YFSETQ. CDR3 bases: TGCGCCAGCGGCCGAGGGGATCACTCACCCCTCCACTTT. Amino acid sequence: CASGRGDHSPLHF.

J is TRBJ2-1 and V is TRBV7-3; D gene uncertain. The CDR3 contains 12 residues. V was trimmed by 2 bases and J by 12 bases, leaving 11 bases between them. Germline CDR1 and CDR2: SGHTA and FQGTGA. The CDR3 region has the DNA TGTGCCAGCAGCTTATTTCCCCTGGGGCAGTTCTTC. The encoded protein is CASSLFPLGQFF.

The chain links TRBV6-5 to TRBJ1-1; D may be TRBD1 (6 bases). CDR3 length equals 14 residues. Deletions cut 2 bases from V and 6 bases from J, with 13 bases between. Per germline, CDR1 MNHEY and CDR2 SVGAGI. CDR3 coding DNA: TGTGCCAGCAGTTACGCCTCCGGACAGTCTGAAGCTTTCTTT. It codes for CASSYASGQSEAFF.

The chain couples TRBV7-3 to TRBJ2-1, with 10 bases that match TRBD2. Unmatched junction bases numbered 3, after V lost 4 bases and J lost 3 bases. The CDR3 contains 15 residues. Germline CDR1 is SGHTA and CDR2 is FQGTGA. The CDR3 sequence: CASSSSGGSYNEQFF. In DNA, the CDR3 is TGTGCCAGCAGCTCTAGCGGGGGTAGCTACAATGAGCAGTTCTTC.

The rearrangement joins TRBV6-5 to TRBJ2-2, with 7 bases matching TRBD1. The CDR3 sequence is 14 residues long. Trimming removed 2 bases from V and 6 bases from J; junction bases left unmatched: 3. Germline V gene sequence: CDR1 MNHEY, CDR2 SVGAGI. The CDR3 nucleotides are TGTGCCAGCAGTTACAGGGGGCCCGCCGGGGAGCTGTTTTTT. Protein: CASSYRGPAGELFF.

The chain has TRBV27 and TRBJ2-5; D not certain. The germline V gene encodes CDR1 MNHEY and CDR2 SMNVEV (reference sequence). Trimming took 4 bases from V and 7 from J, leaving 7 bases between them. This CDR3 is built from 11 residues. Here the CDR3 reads CASSYWGTQYF. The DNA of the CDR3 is TGTGCCAGCAGTTATTGGGGGACCCAGTACTTC.

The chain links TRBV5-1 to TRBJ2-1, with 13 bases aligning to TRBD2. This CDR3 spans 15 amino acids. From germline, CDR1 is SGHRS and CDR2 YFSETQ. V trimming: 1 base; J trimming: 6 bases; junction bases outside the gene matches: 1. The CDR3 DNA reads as TGCGCCAGCAGCTTGACTAGCGGGGGGGCCAATGAGCAGTTCTTC. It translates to CASSLTSGGANEQFF.

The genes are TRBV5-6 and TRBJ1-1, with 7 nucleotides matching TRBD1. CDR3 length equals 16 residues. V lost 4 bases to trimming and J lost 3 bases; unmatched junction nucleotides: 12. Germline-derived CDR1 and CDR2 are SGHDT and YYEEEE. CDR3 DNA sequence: TGTGCCAGCAGCCTCTACAGGGGATGGCAGGACACTGAAGCTTTCTTT. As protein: CASSLYRGWQDTEAFF.

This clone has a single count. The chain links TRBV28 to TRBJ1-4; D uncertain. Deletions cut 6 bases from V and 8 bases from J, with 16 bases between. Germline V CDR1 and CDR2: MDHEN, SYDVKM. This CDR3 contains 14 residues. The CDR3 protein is CASREPREVEKLFF. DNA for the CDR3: TGTGCCAGCAGAGAACCCCGGGAGGTAGAAAAACTGTTTTTT.

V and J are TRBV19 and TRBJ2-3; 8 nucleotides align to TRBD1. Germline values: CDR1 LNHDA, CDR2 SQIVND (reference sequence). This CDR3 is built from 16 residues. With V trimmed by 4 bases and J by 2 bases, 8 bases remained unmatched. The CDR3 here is CASSNGQGGDTDTQYF. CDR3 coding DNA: TGTGCCAGTAGTAACGGACAGGGTGGGGACACAGATACGCAGTATTTT.

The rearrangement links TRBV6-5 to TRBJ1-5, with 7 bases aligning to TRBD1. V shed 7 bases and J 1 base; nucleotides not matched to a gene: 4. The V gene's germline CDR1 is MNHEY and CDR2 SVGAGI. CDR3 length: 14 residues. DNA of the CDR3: TGTGCCAGCATAAGGGGGCCAAGCAATCAGCCCCAGCATTTT. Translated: CASIRGPSNQPQHF.

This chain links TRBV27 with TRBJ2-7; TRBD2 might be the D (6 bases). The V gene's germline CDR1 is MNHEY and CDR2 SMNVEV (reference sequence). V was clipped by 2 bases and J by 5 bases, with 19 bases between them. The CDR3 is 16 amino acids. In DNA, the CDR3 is TGTGCCAGCAGTTTAGGAGGGTTCTCGTTAGGCGACGAGCAGTACTTC. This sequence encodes CASSLGGFSLGDEQYF.

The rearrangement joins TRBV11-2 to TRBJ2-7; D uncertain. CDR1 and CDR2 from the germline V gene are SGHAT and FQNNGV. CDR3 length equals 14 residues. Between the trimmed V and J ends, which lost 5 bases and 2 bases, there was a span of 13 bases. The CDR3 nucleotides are TGTGCCAGCAGCCCCTACCCCTCAGCCTACGAGCAGTACTTC. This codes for CASSPYPSAYEQYF.

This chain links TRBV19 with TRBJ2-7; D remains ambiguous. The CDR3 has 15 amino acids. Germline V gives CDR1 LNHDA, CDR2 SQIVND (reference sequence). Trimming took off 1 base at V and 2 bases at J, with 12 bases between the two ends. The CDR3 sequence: CASSIGLGSTYEQYF. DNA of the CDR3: TGTGCCAGTAGTATAGGTTTAGGGTCGACCTACGAGCAGTACTTC.

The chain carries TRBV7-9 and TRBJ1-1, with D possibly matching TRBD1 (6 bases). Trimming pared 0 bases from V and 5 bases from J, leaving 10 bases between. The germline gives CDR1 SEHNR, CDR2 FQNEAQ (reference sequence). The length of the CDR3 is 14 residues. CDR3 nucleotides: TGTGCCAGCAGCTTAGCGGGGGCTTTGACTGAAGCTTTCTTT. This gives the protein CASSLAGALTEAFF. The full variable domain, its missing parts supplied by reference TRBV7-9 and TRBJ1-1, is DTGVSQNPRHKITKRGQNVTFRCDPISEHNRLYWYRQTLGQGPEFLTYFQNEAQLEKSRLLSDRFSAERPKGSFSTLEIQRTEQGDSAMYLCASSLAGALTEAFFGQGTRLTVV.

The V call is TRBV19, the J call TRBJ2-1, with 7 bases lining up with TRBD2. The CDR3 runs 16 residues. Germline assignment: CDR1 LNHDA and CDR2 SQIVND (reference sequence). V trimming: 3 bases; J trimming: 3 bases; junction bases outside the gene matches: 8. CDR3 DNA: TGTGCCAGTAGTATCGTAGGTCTAGCGGTCTACAATGAGCAGTTCTTC. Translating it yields CASSIVGLAVYNEQFF.

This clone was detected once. In nucleotides, the CDR3 is TGTGCCAGCAGCTGGGAGTATGGCTACACCTTC. As protein: CASSWEYGYTF. This chain connects TRBV7-2 to TRBJ1-2; D ambiguous. Germline CDR1 SGHTA, CDR2 FQGNSA. The CDR3 spans 11 residues. Trimming took off 4 bases at V and 5 bases at J, with 5 bases between the two ends.

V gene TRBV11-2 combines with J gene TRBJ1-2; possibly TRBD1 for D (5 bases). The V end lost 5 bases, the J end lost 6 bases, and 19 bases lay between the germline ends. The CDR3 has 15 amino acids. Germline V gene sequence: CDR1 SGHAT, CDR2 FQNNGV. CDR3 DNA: TGTGCCAGCAGCCTTGCCGCGGGGGATGAGCATGGCTACACCTTC. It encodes CASSLAAGDEHGYTF. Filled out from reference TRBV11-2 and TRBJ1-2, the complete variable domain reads EAGVAQSPRYKIIEKRQSVAFWCNPISGHATLYWYQQILGQGPKLLIQFQNNGVVDDSQLPKDRFSAERLKGVDSTLKIQPAKLEDSAVYLCASSLAAGDEHGYTFGSGTRLTVV.

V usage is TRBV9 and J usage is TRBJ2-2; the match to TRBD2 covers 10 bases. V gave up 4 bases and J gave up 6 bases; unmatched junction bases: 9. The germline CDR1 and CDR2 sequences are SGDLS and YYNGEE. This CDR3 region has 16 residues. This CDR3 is CASSSSGGPYAGELFF. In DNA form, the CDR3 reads TGTGCCAGCAGCAGTAGCGGGGGGCCTTACGCCGGGGAGCTGTTTTTT.

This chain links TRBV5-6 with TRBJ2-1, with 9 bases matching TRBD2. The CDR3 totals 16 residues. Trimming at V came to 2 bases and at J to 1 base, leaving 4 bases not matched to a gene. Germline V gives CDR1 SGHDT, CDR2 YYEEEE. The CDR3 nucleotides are TGTGCCAGCAGCTTCCATCTAGCGGGGTCCTACAATGAGCAGTTCTTC. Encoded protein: CASSFHLAGSYNEQFF.

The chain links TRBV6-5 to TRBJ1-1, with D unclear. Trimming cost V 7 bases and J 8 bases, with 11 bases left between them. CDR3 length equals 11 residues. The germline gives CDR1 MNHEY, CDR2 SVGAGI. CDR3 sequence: CASKNVEEAFF. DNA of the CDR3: TGTGCCAGCAAGAACGTCGAGGAAGCTTTCTTT.

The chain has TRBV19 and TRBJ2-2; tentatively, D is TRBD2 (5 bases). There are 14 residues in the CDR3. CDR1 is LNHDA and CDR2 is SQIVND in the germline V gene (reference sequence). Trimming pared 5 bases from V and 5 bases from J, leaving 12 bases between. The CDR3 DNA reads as TGTGCCAGTAGTCACTGGTCGGGGACCGGGGAGCTGTTTTTT. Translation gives CASSHWSGTGELFF.

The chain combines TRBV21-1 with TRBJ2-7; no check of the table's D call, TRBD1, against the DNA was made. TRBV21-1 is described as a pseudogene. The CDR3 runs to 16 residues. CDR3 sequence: CASSKSGWQGEDEQYF. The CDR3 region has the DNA TGTGCCAGCAGCAAAAGTGGATGGCAGGGTGAGGACGAGCAGTACTTC.

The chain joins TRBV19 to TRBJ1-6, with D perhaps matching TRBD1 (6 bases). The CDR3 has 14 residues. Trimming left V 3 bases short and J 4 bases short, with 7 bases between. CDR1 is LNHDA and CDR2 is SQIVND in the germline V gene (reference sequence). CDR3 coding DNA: TGTGCCAGTAGTATGGACAGTTATAATTCACCCCTCCACTTT. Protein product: CASSMDSYNSPLHF.